These 32 T cell receptor beta chains were sequenced from one sample in a study of beta chain features in type 1 diabetes. Sequenced material consisted of expressed TCRB transcripts (all of the isolated RNA was reverse transcribed). Assay used: immunoSEQ multiplex PCR; TCRdb lists only in-frame clones, some missing. The sample carries 250,000 to 350,000 clones, 12% to 15% recorded once. What was sequenced was central memory CD4+ T cells from blood. All receptors derive from a man aged 30-40 years in good health.

In its sample, this clone was seen a few times. The chain carries TRBV5-8 and TRBJ2-6; D uncertain. V lost 4 bases and J lost 2, with 10 bases in between. Germline V gene lookup returns CDR1 SGHTS and CDR2 YDEGEE. The CDR3 length is 15 residues. The CDR3 reads CASSLEGTGANVLTF. The CDR3 DNA is TGTGCCAGCAGCCTGGAAGGCACTGGGGCCAACGTCCTGACTTTC.

This clone was counted between two and nine times. J is TRBJ2-1 and V is TRBV4-1, with D perhaps TRBD2 (5 bases). This CDR3 has 13 amino acids. The germline V gene has CDR1 MGHRA and CDR2 YSYEKL. V was cut by 0 bases and J by 7 bases, with 7 bases left in between. The CDR3: CASSQDTGNEQFF. CDR3 nucleotide sequence: TGCGCCAGCAGCCAAGATACGGGGAATGAGCAGTTCTTC.

Ten or more counts support this clone. The chain uses TRBV30 and TRBJ2-4, with TRBD2 identical over 9 bases. The CDR3 length is 15 residues. The germline V gene encodes CDR1 GTSNPN and CDR2 SVGIG (reference sequence). V shed 4 bases and J 6 bases; nucleotides not matched to a gene: 10. CDR3 bases: TGTGCCTGGAACCCGGGGACTAGCTTTTTAAACATTCAGTACTTC. Amino acid sequence: CAWNPGTSFLNIQYF.

The chain links TRBV11-1 to TRBJ2-3; D might be TRBD1 (5 bases). CDR3 length equals 11 residues. Trimming pared 8 bases from V and 4 bases from J, leaving 7 bases between. Germline CDR1 reads SGHAT; CDR2 reads FQDESV (reference sequence). CDR3 coding DNA: TGTGCCAGCCAAGGGGCAGATACGCAGTATTTT. It is translated as CASQGADTQYF.

The chain is built from TRBV27 and TRBJ2-4; 12 nucleotides agree with TRBD2. Germline lookup yields CDR1 MNHEY and CDR2 SMNVEV (reference sequence). The trim removed 4 bases at V and 14 bases at J, leaving 12 bases unmatched. CDR3 size: 15 residues. For the CDR3, the DNA is TGTGCCAGCAGTTACTCCGGACTAGCGGGGACCTTGGAGTACTTC. This codes for CASSYSGLAGTLEYF.

This clone was seen only a few times. This chain connects TRBV7-9 to TRBJ1-4; 10 nucleotides align to TRBD1. V gave up 5 bases and J gave up 8 bases; unmatched junction bases: 5. CDR1 SEHNR and CDR2 FQNEAQ come from the germline V gene (reference sequence). The CDR3 is made up of 14 amino acids. The CDR3: CASSPADRGEKLFF. Written as DNA, the CDR3 is TGTGCCAGCAGCCCGGCGGACAGGGGGGAAAAACTGTTTTTT.

The gene calls are TRBV5-1 and TRBJ1-2; D unresolved. Germline V gene sequence: CDR1 SGHRS, CDR2 YFSETQ. V lost 4 bases and J lost 4, with 17 bases in between. The length of the CDR3 is 15 residues. The CDR3 loop reads CASSEFIPPTYGYTF. CDR3 nucleotide sequence: TGCGCCAGCAGCGAATTCATTCCCCCTACCTATGGCTACACCTTC.

This clone was seen only once. V is TRBV6-5 and J is TRBJ2-5, with D unresolved. V was cut by 8 bases and J by 1 base, with 17 bases left in between. Germline CDR1 and CDR2: MNHEY and SVGAGI. This CDR3 comprises 15 residues. CDR3 loop: CASVEPRSAQETQYF. The CDR3 region has the DNA TGTGCCAGCGTTGAGCCGAGAAGTGCCCAAGAGACCCAGTACTTC.

The rearrangement links TRBV9 to TRBJ2-4; a possible D gene is TRBD2 (6 bases). This CDR3 region has 16 residues. Looked up from germline, CDR1 is SGDLS and CDR2 is YYNGEE. Deletions cut 2 bases from V and 8 bases from J, with 20 bases between. CDR3 protein: CASSVGGNSGLDIQYF. The CDR3 DNA reads as TGTGCCAGCAGCGTCGGGGGAAACTCGGGTTTAGACATTCAGTACTTC.

Here the CDR3 reads CASSPDRAQETQYF. CDR3 bases: TGTGCCAGCTCACCAGACAGGGCCCAAGAGACCCAGTACTTC. The rearrangement links TRBV18 to TRBJ2-5, with 7 bases fitting TRBD1. The CDR3 has 14 residues. CDR1 and CDR2 from the germline V gene are KGHSH and LQKENI. V trimming: 2 bases; J trimming: 1 base; junction bases outside the gene matches: 1.

This chain joins TRBV12-5 and TRBJ1-5; D is unclear. Germline CDR1 and CDR2: LGHNT and FRNRAP. The CDR3 contains 14 residues. The V end was cut by 8 bases, the J end by 5 bases, with 16 bases between. CDR3 amino acids: CASNNGLFDQPQHF. In DNA form, the CDR3 reads TGTGCTAGTAACAATGGACTGTTCGATCAGCCCCAGCATTTT.

This chain joins TRBV7-2 and TRBJ2-1, with D unclear. This CDR3 has 11 residues. V was clipped by 6 bases and J by 9 bases, with 9 bases between them. Germline loops: CDR1 SGHTA, CDR2 FQGNSA. In DNA, the CDR3 is TGTGCCAGCAGTCGAGCAGGTGAGCAGTTCTTC. Its protein product is CASSRAGEQFF.

Ten or more counts support this clone. The chain recombines TRBV29-1 with TRBJ2-2; the D is unclear. The CDR3 has 11 residues. The V gene lost 8 bases and the J gene lost 7 bases, with 11 bases spanning the gap. Looked up from germline, CDR1 is SQVTM and CDR2 is ANQGSEA. The CDR3 spells CSQSSGGELFF. The DNA for the CDR3 is TGCAGCCAGAGTTCCGGCGGGGAGCTGTTTTTT.

The rearrangement links TRBV5-6 to TRBJ2-7; no clear D. Trimming removed 0 bases at V and 2 bases at J, with 15 bases between. The germline CDR1 and CDR2 sequences are SGHDT and YYEEEE. CDR3 length equals 16 residues. Written as DNA, the CDR3 is TGTGCCAGCAGCTTGGTATTGGAAAGGTCGACCTACGAGCAGTACTTC. It yields the protein CASSLVLERSTYEQYF.

This clone was picked up many times. V and J are TRBV28 and TRBJ2-4; D may be TRBD1 (8 bases). CDR1 is MDHEN and CDR2 is SYDVKM in the germline V gene. V lost 7 bases, J lost 8 bases, and 21 bases lay in between. This CDR3 contains 15 residues. In nucleotides, the CDR3 is TGTGCCAGCACCCTGAGCCGGACAGGGAGGGACATTCAGTACTTC. Translated, it gives CASTLSRTGRDIQYF.

This chain connects TRBV5-1 to TRBJ2-1; D ambiguous. The CDR3 runs to 16 residues. Germline lookup yields CDR1 SGHRS and CDR2 YFSETQ. V dropped 0 bases and J dropped 6 bases, with 16 bases sitting between them. The CDR3 nucleotides read TGCGCCAGCAGCTTGGTCCCCCAGCTGGGGTCCAATGAGCAGTTCTTC. Protein sequence: CASSLVPQLGSNEQFF.

On this clone: Different DNA sequences within this sample yield the same CDR3. The chain couples TRBV12-5 to TRBJ1-4; D unclear. Per the germline V gene, CDR1 is LGHNT and CDR2 is FRNRAP. The CDR3 covers 12 residues. V was shortened by 9 bases and J by 1 base, with 6 bases between the two germline ends. CDR3 loop: CASRGTNEKLFF. The CDR3 bases are TGTGCTAGCCGAGGAACTAATGAAAAACTGTTTTTT.

The sample holds a few counts of this clone. The V call is TRBV7-6, the J call TRBJ2-1; 7 positions match TRBD2. CDR3 size: 13 residues. V lost 4 bases and J lost 6; bases outside the gene matches: 3. CDR1 and CDR2 from the germline V gene are SGHVS and FNYEAQ. CDR3 amino acids: CASSSWGGNEQFF. The CDR3 DNA sequence: TGTGCCAGCAGCTCTTGGGGGGGCAATGAGCAGTTCTTC.

The J gene is TRBJ2-4, the V gene TRBV7-2, with a possible D match to TRBD2 (6 bases). Trimming left V 5 bases short and J 8 bases short, with 13 bases between. There are 13 residues in the CDR3. CDR1 and CDR2 (germline): SGHTA, FQGNSA. The CDR3 spells CASSRGTSHIQYF. The CDR3, as DNA: TGTGCCAGCAGCCGCGGGACTTCCCACATTCAGTACTTC.

The chain uses TRBV5-6 and TRBJ2-7; the D is unclear. CDR1 and CDR2 from the germline V gene are SGHDT and YYEEEE. V lost 0 bases and J lost 6, with 10 bases in between. The CDR3 extends over 13 amino acids. The CDR3 sequence is CASSLDTDGEQYV. The CDR3 DNA reads as TGTGCCAGCAGCTTGGATACGGACGGCGAGCAGTACGTC.

At least ten counts were recorded for this clone. The chain links TRBV4-3 to TRBJ2-1; TRBD2 aligns across 8 bases. Germline V lookup: CDR1 LGHNA, CDR2 YSLEER. The ends lost 0 bases at V and 11 bases at J; junction bases unmatched: 9. This CDR3 spans 15 amino acids. The CDR3 nucleotides are TGCGCCAGCAGCCAAGAAAGGGGGACTAGACTCCAGCAGTTCTTC. Translation: CASSQERGTRLQQFF.

This clone was recorded many times. The chain combines TRBV9 with TRBJ2-3, with D unclear. Germline CDR1 and CDR2: SGDLS and YYNGEE. There are 15 residues in the CDR3. Trimming stripped 5 bases from V and 6 bases from J, with 19 bases between. CDR3 sequence: CASSLSWVIGDTQYF. CDR3 coding DNA: TGTGCCAGCAGTCTAAGTTGGGTAATTGGGGATACGCAGTATTTT.

This chain joins TRBV7-2 and TRBJ2-7, with 7 nucleotides matching TRBD1. Germline loops: CDR1 SGHTA, CDR2 FQGNSA. V trimming: 5 bases; J trimming: 6 bases; junction bases outside the gene matches: 10. CDR3 size: 14 residues. In DNA form, the CDR3 reads TGTGCCAGCAGCAAGAAGGGGGCTGGCGGCGAGCAGTACTTC. Protein sequence: CASSKKGAGGEQYF.

The table lists this clone with many counts. The chain joins TRBV29-1 to TRBJ1-1; D is unclear. CDR3 length: 12 amino acids. Germline V gene sequence: CDR1 SQVTM, CDR2 ANQGSEA. The ends were cut back, 7 bases at V and 0 bases at J, with 9 bases in the middle. The CDR3 loop is CSAKGLNTEAFF. CDR3 DNA sequence: TGCAGCGCCAAGGGTCTGAACACTGAAGCTTTCTTT.

This clone was counted only a few times. The chain employs TRBV7-3 and TRBJ2-7, with D unclear. Germline V CDR1 and CDR2: SGHTA, FQGTGA. The CDR3 consists of 14 residues. With 6 bases removed from V and 4 bases from J, the gap between germline ends came to 16 bases. CDR3: CASSSYGPPYEQYV. CDR3 DNA: TGTGCCAGCAGTTCGTACGGACCTCCTTACGAGCAGTACGTC.

This clone has a handful of counts. The gene calls are TRBV7-3 and TRBJ2-3; D uncertain. The germline V gene encodes CDR1 SGHTA and CDR2 FQGTGA. The germline V and J ends were trimmed by 5 bases and 1 base, with 4 bases remaining between them. This CDR3 is built from 12 residues. CDR3 sequence reads: CASSVGTDTQYF. The CDR3 bases are TGTGCCAGCAGCGTCGGCACAGATACGCAGTATTTT.

This clone was counted between two and nine times. The V call is TRBV11-2, the J call TRBJ1-1, with D tentatively TRBD1 (5 bases). CDR1 and CDR2 from the germline V gene are SGHAT and FQNNGV. V lost 3 bases to trimming and J lost 6 bases, with 8 bases between them. The CDR3 contains 12 residues. The CDR3 protein is CASSFRGPEAFF. CDR3 coding DNA: TGTGCCAGCAGCTTCCGGGGCCCTGAAGCTTTCTTT.

This clone was seen ten or more times. This sequence joins TRBV28 and TRBJ2-7; D is tentatively TRBD1 or TRBD2 (5 bases each). V was shortened by 4 bases and J by 6 bases, with 13 bases between the two germline ends. Germline loops: CDR1 MDHEN, CDR2 SYDVKM. This CDR3 region has 13 residues. This CDR3 reads CASSSGAVSEQYV. The CDR3, as DNA: TGTGCCAGCAGTTCCGGGGCAGTCTCCGAGCAGTACGTC.

This clone was counted between two and nine times. The CDR3 protein is CAISERTDNQPQHF. The CDR3 DNA reads TGTGCCATCAGTGAAAGGACAGACAATCAGCCCCAGCATTTT. J is TRBJ1-5 and V is TRBV10-3, with TRBD1 as a possible D gene (6 bases). CDR1 and CDR2 (germline): ENHRY, SYGVKD. The CDR3 covers 14 residues. Trimming cost V 3 bases and J 3 bases, with 9 bases left between them.

This clone was observed at least ten times. J is TRBJ2-2 and V is TRBV29-1; perhaps D is TRBD1 or TRBD2 (5 bases each). Germline values: CDR1 SQVTM, CDR2 ANQGSEA. The germline V and J ends were trimmed by 6 bases and 7 bases, with 18 bases remaining between them. The CDR3 contains 14 residues. CDR3 sequence reads: CSVWRQGSGGELFF. Written as DNA, the CDR3 is TGCAGCGTGTGGAGGCAGGGTTCGGGCGGGGAGCTGTTTTTT.

The chain has TRBV21-1 and TRBJ1-3; TRBD1 reflects the table's D call only, with no check against the DNA. TRBV21-1 is deemed a pseudogene. This CDR3 region has 17 residues. CDR3 nucleotide sequence: TGTGCCAGCAGCATACTATTCACAGGGGAAAGTGGAAACACCATATATTTT. Translation gives CASSILFTGESGNTIYF.

V usage is TRBV7-9 and J usage is TRBJ2-2; 8 bases are shared with TRBD2. Germline V lookup: CDR1 SEHNR, CDR2 FQNEAQ (reference sequence). The CDR3 is made up of 15 amino acids. With 4 bases clipped from V and 3 bases from J, the junction kept 4 bases outside the gene matches. The CDR3 region is CASSSGTRYTGELFF. The CDR3 nucleotides read TGTGCCAGCAGCTCAGGGACTAGGTACACCGGGGAGCTGTTTTTT.